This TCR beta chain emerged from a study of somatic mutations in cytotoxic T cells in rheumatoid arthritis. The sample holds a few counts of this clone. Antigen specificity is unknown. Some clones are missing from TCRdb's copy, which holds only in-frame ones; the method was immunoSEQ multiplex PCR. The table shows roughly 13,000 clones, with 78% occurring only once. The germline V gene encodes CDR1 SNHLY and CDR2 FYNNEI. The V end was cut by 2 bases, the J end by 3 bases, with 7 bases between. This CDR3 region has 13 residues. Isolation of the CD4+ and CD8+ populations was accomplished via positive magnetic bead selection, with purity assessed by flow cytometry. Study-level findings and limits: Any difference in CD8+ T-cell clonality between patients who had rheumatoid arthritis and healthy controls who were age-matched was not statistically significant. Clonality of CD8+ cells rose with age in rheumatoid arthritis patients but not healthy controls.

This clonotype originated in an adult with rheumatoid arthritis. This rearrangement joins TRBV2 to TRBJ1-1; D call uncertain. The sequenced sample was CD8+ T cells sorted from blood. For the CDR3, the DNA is TGTGCCAGCAGTGAATCCTGGGACACTGAAGCTTTCTTT. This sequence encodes CASSESWDTEAFF.